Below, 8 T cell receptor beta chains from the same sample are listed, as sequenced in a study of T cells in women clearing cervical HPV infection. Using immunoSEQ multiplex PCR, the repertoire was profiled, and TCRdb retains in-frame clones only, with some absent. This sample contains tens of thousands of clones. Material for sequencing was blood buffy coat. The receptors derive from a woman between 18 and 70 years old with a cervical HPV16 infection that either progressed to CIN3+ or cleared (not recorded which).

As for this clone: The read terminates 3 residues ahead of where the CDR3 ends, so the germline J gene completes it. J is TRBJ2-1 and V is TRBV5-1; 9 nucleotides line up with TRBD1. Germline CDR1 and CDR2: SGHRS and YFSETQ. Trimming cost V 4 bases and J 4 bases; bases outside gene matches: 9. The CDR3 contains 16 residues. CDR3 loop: CASSTGTGRTYNEQFF. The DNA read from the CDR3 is TGCGCCAGCAGCACTGGGACAGGGCGTACTTACAATGAG.

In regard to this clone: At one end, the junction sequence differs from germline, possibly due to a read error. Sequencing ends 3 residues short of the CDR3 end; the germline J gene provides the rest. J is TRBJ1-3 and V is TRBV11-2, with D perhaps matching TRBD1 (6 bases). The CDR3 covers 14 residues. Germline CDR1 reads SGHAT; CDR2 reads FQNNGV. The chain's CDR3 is CASSVAVGGNTIYF. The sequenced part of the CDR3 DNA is TGTGCCAGCAGCGTGGCGGTAGGGGGAAACACG.

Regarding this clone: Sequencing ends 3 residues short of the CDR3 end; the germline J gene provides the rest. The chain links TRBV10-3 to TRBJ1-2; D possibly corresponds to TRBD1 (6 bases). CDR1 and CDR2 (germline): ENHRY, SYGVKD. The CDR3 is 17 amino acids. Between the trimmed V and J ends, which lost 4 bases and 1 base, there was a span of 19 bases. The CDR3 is CAISAPAGALGNYGYTF. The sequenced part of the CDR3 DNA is TGTGCCATCAGTGCTCCTGCGGGGGCCCTGGGTAACTATGGC.

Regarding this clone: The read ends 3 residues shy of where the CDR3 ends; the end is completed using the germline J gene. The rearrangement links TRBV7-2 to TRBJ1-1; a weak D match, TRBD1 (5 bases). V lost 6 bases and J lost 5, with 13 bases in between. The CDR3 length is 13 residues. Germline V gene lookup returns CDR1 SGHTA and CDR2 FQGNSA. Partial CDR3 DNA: TGTGCCAGCAGTACTCAGGGTGGAACTGAA. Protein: CASSTQGGTE. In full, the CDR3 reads CASSTQGGTEAFF. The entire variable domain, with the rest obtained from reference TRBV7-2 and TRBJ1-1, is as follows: GAGVSQSPSNKVTEKGKDVELRCDPISGHTALYWYRQSLGQGLEFLIYFQGNSAPDKSGLPSDRFSAERTGGSVSTLTIQRTQQEDSAVYLCASSTQGGTEAFFGQGTRLTVV.

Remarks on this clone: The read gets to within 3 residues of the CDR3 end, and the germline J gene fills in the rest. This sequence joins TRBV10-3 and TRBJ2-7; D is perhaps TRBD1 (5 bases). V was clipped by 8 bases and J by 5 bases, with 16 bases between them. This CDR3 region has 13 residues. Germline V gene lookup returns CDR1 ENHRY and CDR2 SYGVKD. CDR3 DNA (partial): TGTGCCATCGCTCTGGGGCATGCGAACGAG. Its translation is CAIALGHANE. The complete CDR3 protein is CAIALGHANEQYF.

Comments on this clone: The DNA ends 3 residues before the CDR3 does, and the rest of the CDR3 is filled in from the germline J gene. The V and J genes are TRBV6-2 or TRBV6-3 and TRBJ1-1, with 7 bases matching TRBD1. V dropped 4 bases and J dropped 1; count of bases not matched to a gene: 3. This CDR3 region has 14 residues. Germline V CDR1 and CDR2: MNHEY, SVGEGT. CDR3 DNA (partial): TGTGCCAGCAGTTCCTGGGACAGGAACACTGAA. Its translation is CASSSWDRNTE. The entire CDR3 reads CASSSWDRNTEAFF.

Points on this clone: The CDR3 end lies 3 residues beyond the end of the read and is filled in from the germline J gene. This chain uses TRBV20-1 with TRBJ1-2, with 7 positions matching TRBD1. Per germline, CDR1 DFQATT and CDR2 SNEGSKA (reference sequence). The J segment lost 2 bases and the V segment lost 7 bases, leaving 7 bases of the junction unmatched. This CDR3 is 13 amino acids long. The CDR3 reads CSVGDSLNYGYTF. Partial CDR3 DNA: TGCAGTGTGGGGGACAGTTTGAACTATGGC.

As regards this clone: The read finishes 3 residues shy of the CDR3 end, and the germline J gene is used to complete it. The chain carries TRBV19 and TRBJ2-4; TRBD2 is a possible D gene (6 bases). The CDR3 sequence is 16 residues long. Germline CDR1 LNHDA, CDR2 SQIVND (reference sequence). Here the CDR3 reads CASSDPRGSENYGQYF. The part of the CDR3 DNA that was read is TGTGCCAGCAGTGATCCCCGGGGGTCTGAGAACTATGGT. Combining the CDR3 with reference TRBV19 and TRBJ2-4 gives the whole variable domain DGGITQSPKYLFRKEGQNVTLSCEQNLNHDAMYWYRQDPGQGLRLIYYSQIVNDFQKGDIAEGYSVSREKKESFPLTVTSAQKNPTAFYLCASSDPRGSENYGQYFGAGTRLSVL.